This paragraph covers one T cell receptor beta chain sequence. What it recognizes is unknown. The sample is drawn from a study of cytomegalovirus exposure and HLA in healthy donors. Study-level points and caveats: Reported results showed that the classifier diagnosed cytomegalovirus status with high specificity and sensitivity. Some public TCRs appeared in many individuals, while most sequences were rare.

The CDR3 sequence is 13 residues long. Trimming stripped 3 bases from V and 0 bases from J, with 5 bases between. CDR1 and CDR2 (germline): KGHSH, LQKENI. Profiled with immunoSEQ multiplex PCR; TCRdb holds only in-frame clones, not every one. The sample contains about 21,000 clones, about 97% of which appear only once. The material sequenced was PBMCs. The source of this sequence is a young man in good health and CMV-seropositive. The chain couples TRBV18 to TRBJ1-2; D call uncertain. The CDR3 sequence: CASSPSSNYGYTF. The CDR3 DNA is TGTGCCAGCTCACCCAGTTCTAACTATGGCTACACCTTC.